This TCR beta chain appears in the sequencing data of a study of blood T cell repertoires in COVID-19. Study information: Whether acute or convalescent, the COVID-19 samples came from the United States, Italy and Spain. PBMCs, B-cell-depleted T cells, or T cells were the source of the cDNA or gDNA that made up the material.

Per the original data handling: From reference gene primer amplification, estimates of nucleated cell counts were derived. Generated by immunoSEQ multiplex PCR, the TCRdb table keeps only in-frame clones and is missing some. V and J calls and clone size are those listed in that table; D and trimming were worked out from the DNA. The repertoire holds 150,000 to 200,000 clones, with more than 75% as singletons. CDR1 SQVTM and CDR2 ANQGSEA come from the germline V gene. This CDR3 contains 14 residues. Trimming took 0 bases from V and 3 from J, leaving 11 bases between them. Material for sequencing was peripheral blood. The receptor was isolated from a man aged 40-50 years with active or convalescent COVID-19. This rearrangement joins TRBV29-1 to TRBJ2-5; perhaps TRBD1 as D (5 bases). The CDR3 here is CSVEDRVNEETQYF. Here the CDR3 DNA reads TGCAGCGTTGAAGACAGGGTAAATGAAGAGACCCAGTACTTC.